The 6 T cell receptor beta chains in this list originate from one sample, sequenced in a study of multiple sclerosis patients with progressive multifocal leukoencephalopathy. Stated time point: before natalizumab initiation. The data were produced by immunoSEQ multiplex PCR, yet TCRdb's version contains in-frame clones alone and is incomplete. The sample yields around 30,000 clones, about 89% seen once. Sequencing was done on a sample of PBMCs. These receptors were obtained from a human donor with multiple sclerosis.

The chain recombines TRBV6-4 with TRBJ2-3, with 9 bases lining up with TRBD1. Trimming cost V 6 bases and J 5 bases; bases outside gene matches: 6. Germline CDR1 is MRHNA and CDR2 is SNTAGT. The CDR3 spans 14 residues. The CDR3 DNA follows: TGTGCCAGCAGCCGGGACAGGGTTGAAGATACGCAGTATTTT. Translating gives CASSRDRVEDTQYF.

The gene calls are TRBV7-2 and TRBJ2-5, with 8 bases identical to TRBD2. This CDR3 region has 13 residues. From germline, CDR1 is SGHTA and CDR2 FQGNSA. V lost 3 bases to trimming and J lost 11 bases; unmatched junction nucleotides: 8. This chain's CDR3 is CASSLGQAGEQYF. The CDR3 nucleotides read TGTGCCAGCAGCTTGGGGCAAGCGGGAGAGCAGTACTTC.

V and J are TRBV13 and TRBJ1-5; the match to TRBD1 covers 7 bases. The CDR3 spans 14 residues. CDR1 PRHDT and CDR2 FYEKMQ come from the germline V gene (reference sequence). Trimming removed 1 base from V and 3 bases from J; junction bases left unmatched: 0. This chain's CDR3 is CASSLEGANQPQHF. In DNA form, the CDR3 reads TGTGCCAGCAGCTTAGAGGGGGCCAATCAGCCCCAGCATTTT. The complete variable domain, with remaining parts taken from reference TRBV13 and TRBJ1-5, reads AAGVIQSPRHLIKEKRETATLKCYPIPRHDTVYWYQQGPGQDPQFLISFYEKMQSDKGSIPDRFSAQQFSDYHSELNMSSLELGDSALYFCASSLEGANQPQHFGDGTRLSIL.

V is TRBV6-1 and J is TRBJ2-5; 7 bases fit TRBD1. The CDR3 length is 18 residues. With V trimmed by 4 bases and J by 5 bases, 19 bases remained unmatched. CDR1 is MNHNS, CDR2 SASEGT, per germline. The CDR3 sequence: CASSALGPGQIPGETQYF. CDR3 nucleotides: TGTGCCAGCAGTGCATTAGGTCCGGGACAGATACCAGGGGAGACCCAGTACTTC.

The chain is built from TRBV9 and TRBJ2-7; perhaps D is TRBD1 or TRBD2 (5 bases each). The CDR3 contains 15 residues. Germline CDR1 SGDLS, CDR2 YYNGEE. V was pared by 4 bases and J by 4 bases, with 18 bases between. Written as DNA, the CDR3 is TGTGCCAGCAGCCACGGGACGCTGGGCCTTTACGAGCAGTACTTC. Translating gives CASSHGTLGLYEQYF. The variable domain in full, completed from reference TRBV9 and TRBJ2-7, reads DSGVTQTPKHLITATGQRVTLRCSPRSGDLSVYWYQQSLDQGLQFLIQYYNGEERAKGNILERFSAQQFPDLHSELNLSSLELGDSALYFCASSHGTLGLYEQYFGPGTRLTVT.

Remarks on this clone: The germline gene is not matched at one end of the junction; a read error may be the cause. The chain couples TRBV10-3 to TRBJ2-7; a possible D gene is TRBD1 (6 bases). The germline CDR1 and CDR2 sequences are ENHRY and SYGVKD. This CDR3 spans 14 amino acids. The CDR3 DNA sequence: TGTGCCATCACGCCAACAGGGAGCTCCACCCTTGCACGCTTC. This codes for CAITPTGSSTLARF.